The 15 T cell receptor beta chains in this list originate from one sample, sequenced in a study of breast tumors, draining lymph nodes, adjacent tissues. TCRdb used MiXCR to reprocess the multiplex PCR reads, holding one entry per CDR3 protein. Among about 100,000 distinct CDR3 sequences, 21% were seen once, and the ten largest hold 1% to 1.5%. Samples came from axillary lymph nodes draining the breast cancer. Sequencing was performed on axillary lymph node tissue. These TCRs come from a female donor with breast cancer. Some clones in this sample may be carry-over from other donors' samples.

This clonotype was observed at least ten times. In DNA, the CDR3 is TGCGCCAGCAGCCGAAGACGCCAGGCCTACGAGCAGTACTTC. Amino acids: CASSRRRQAYEQYF. The V gene is TRBV4-1, the J gene TRBJ2-7; D unresolved. The CDR3 loop spans 14 amino acids. V lost 4 bases, J lost 2 bases, and 12 bases lay in between. In germline, CDR1 is MGHRA, CDR2 YSYEKL.

This clonotype showed up just a few times. The gene calls are TRBV18 and TRBJ2-7, with 10 bases matching TRBD1. In germline, CDR1 is KGHSH, CDR2 LQKENI. V was clipped by 6 bases and J by 7 bases; unmatched bases: 9. There are 14 residues in the CDR3. The CDR3 region is CASSPRDRGEEQYF. The CDR3 coding sequence is TGTGCCAGCTCCCCCCGGGACAGGGGTGAAGAGCAGTACTTC.

The chain carries TRBV7-8 and TRBJ1-5; D is ambiguous. Germline V gene data show CDR1 as SGHVS and CDR2 as FQNEAQ. There are 14 residues in the CDR3. V shed 5 bases and J shed 3 bases, with 11 bases lying between them. The CDR3, as DNA: TGTGCCAGCAGCCTCGACGGACCCAATCAGCCCCAGCATTTT. Protein product: CASSLDGPNQPQHF.

The chain links TRBV5-1 to TRBJ2-7, with a possible D match to TRBD2 (6 bases). This CDR3 is built from 14 residues. Trimming stripped 6 bases from V and 3 bases from J, with 16 bases between. Germline CDR1 reads SGHRS; CDR2 reads YFSETQ. The CDR3 region is CASTPRDPLYEQYF. The CDR3 DNA reads as TGCGCCAGCACCCCGCGGGACCCCCTCTACGAGCAGTACTTC.

This clonotype was counted between two and nine times. V usage is TRBV18 and J usage is TRBJ1-2; 9 nucleotides agree with TRBD1. The germline V gene has CDR1 KGHSH and CDR2 LQKENI. CDR3 length: 14 amino acids. V shed 2 bases, J shed 3 bases, and the junction held 1 base outside the gene matches. CDR3 in amino acids: CASSPRTGDYGYTF. CDR3 bases: TGTGCCAGCTCACCAAGGACAGGGGACTATGGCTACACCTTC.

This clonotype occurred a few times. The rearrangement uses TRBV28 and TRBJ2-3; TRBD2 matches 8 bases. The germline gives CDR1 MDHEN, CDR2 SYDVKM. After removal of 4 bases from V and 6 bases from J, the junction contained 6 bases not matched to a gene. The CDR3 sequence is 14 residues long. This CDR3 reads CASSSLASGDTQYF. The CDR3 DNA reads TGTGCCAGCAGTTCGTTGGCTAGCGGGGATACGCAGTATTTT.

This clonotype was counted between two and nine times. The chain combines TRBV30 with TRBJ2-7, with 11 bases fitting TRBD1. The CDR3 is made up of 15 amino acids. Germline values: CDR1 GTSNPN, CDR2 SVGIG (reference sequence). The J segment lost 1 base and the V segment lost 2 bases, leaving 4 bases of the junction unmatched. The CDR3 DNA sequence: TGTGCCTGGAGTACAGGACAGGGGGCGTCCTACGAGCAGTACTTC. Encoded protein: CAWSTGQGASYEQYF. The entire variable domain, with the rest obtained from reference TRBV30 and TRBJ2-7, is as follows: SQTIHQWPATLVQPVGSPLSLECTVEGTSNPNLYWYRQAAGRGLQLLFYSVGIGQISSEVPQNLSASRPQDRQFILSSKKLLLSDSGFYLCAWSTGQGASYEQYFGPGTRLTVT.

On this clonotype: One base away lies a much larger clone, so this may be a sequencing read error. The rearrangement joins TRBV20-1 to TRBJ1-4, with TRBD1 as a possible D gene (5 bases). Germline V lookup: CDR1 DFQATT, CDR2 SNEGSKA (reference sequence). This CDR3 is 12 amino acids long. The CDR3 nucleotides are TGCAGCGCCGGGACCGACAACGAAAAACTGTTTTTT. Its translation: CSAGTDNEKLFF.

The table lists this clonotype with many counts. The genes are TRBV20-1 and TRBJ2-1; 7 nucleotides agree with TRBD1. V lost 6 bases to trimming and J lost 12 bases; unmatched junction nucleotides: 17. The germline gives CDR1 DFQATT, CDR2 SNEGSKA (reference sequence). The CDR3 loop spans 14 amino acids. CDR3: CSAPRTGGTPGQFF. The CDR3 bases are TGCAGTGCCCCCAGGACAGGAGGAACCCCGGGGCAGTTCTTC.

This chain connects TRBV27 to TRBJ2-1; D could derive from TRBD1 or TRBD2 (5 bases each). This CDR3 comprises 14 residues. CDR1 and CDR2 (germline): MNHEY, SMNVEV (reference sequence). Trimming cost V 7 bases and J 2 bases, with 12 bases left between them. CDR3 sequence (DNA): TGTGCCAGCAAGAGGGCAGGGCCCTACAATGAGCAGTTCTTC. Translation: CASKRAGPYNEQFF.

This clonotype was seen many times. This chain joins TRBV2 and TRBJ2-7; D might be TRBD1 (6 bases). Trimming removed 7 bases at V and 0 bases at J, with 10 bases between. In germline, CDR1 is SNHLY, CDR2 FYNNEI. The CDR3 contains 13 residues. This CDR3 reads CASKGQISYEQYF. The CDR3 bases are TGTGCCAGCAAGGGACAAATCTCCTACGAGCAGTACTTC.

There are many counts of this clonotype. The V call is TRBV11-2, the J call TRBJ2-3; no reliable D call. Germline CDR1 reads SGHAT; CDR2 reads FQNNGV. Trimming cost V 4 bases and J 3 bases, with 5 bases left between them. This CDR3 is 12 amino acids long. CDR3 amino acids: CASSSVTDTQYF. CDR3 nucleotides: TGTGCCAGCAGCTCGGTGACAGATACGCAGTATTTT.

For this clonotype: A read error is possible here, since a much larger clone lies one base away. This chain uses TRBV19 with TRBJ1-2; possible D gene TRBD1, 5 bases. The CDR3 length is 15 residues. The V gene's germline CDR1 is LNHDA and CDR2 SQIVND (reference sequence). Deletions cut 6 bases from V and 11 bases from J, with 25 bases between. CDR3 DNA sequence: TGTGCCAGTAGCCAATCCCAACGGGCGGGACGGCAGTACACCTTC. Its translation: CASSQSQRAGRQYTF.

This clonotype has at least ten counts. The rearrangement uses TRBV15 and TRBJ2-2; no firm D call. The germline CDR1 and CDR2 sequences are LNHNV and YYDKDF (reference sequence). The CDR3 has 18 amino acids. V was cut by 1 base and J by 4 bases, with 19 bases left in between. Written as DNA, the CDR3 is TGTGCCACCAGCAGAGTAATCCCTGGCTGGCCCCGCACCGGGGAGCTGTTTTTT. Translating it yields CATSRVIPGWPRTGELFF.

On this clonotype itself: A read error is possible here, since a much larger clone lies one base away. This chain joins TRBV13 and TRBJ2-7; 8 bases agree with TRBD1. CDR3 length: 14 residues. V lost 5 bases and J lost 4; bases outside the gene matches: 7. Germline values: CDR1 PRHDT, CDR2 FYEKMQ (reference sequence). CDR3 nucleotide sequence: TGTGCCAGCAGCGCCCAGGACAGGGATTACGAGCAGTACTTC. This sequence encodes CASSAQDRDYEQYF.